The clone carrying this T cell receptor beta chain appeared a single time. The study assigned cohorts using participant-reported clinical history. Donors in Cohort 3 counted as recovered after two negative PCRs, clearance, or symptom resolution. This sample was taken from a study of blood T cell repertoires in COVID-19. About the study: COVID-19 samples collected from the United States, Italy and Spain covered acute and convalescent phases. From T cells, B-cell-depleted T cells, or PBMCs came the material, which was cDNA or gDNA.

Clones were read by immunoSEQ multiplex PCR, and TCRdb kept only the in-frame ones, dropping some. Of under 300,000 clones listed, 88% are singletons. CDR1 is MNHEY and CDR2 is SVGEGT in the germline V gene. CDR3 size: 13 residues. The V end was cut by 2 bases, the J end by 2 bases, with 7 bases between. The clonotype originates from a woman in her 50s who had recovered from COVID-19. The chain links TRBV6-2 or TRBV6-3 to TRBJ2-7; TRBD2 is a possible D gene (5 bases). The sample consisted of PBMCs or T cells enriched from blood (not recorded which). The CDR3 DNA reads as TGTGCCAGCAGTTACCGGGAAGCCTACGAGCAGTACTTC. Encoded protein: CASSYREAYEQYF.